These T cell receptor beta chains were read from a single sample in a study of T cell responses to AZD1222 COVID-19 vaccine. Method: immunoSEQ multiplex PCR; TCRdb's copy keeps in-frame clones and lacks some. Of about 190,000 clones in the sample, roughly 93% are singletons; the top ten hold more than 0.75%. The sequencing here drew on peripheral blood, taken on day 0 of AZD1222 vaccination. These receptor sequences come from an adult in good health. Each CDR3 is given with its conserved first and last residue. The order of the fields is V gene, J gene, D gene, CDR3 protein. The D gene is left open where the match is weak.

V gene: TRBV11-2; J gene: TRBJ2-2; D gene: -; CDR3 protein: CASSLGKELFF
V gene: TRBV2; J gene: TRBJ1-5; D gene: -; CDR3 protein: CASSEARGAREPQHF
V gene: TRBV4-3; J gene: TRBJ2-3; D gene: -; CDR3 protein: CASSQDLATDTQYF
V gene: TRBV5-4; J gene: TRBJ2-7; D gene: -; CDR3 protein: CASSLMRGGSYEQYF
V gene: TRBV29-1; J gene: TRBJ2-3; D gene: -; CDR3 protein: CSVKVDMVDTQYF
V gene: TRBV2; J gene: TRBJ1-1; D gene: -; CDR3 protein: CASSGQVNTEAFF
V gene: TRBV7-9; J gene: TRBJ2-5; D gene: TRBD1; CDR3 protein: CASTRPDRGRAETQYF
V gene: TRBV18; J gene: TRBJ1-1; D gene: TRBD1; CDR3 protein: CASSPPGRGLTNTEAFF
V gene: TRBV10-3; J gene: TRBJ2-1; D gene: -; CDR3 protein: CAISKSYNEQFF
V gene: TRBV3-1/TRBV3-2; J gene: TRBJ2-1; D gene: TRBD2; CDR3 protein: CASSQEGWLAEPSSYNEQFF
V gene: TRBV6-5; J gene: TRBJ1-1; D gene: -; CDR3 protein: CASSYSRHGGTEAFF
V gene: TRBV15; J gene: TRBJ1-2; D gene: -; CDR3 protein: CATSRWGGNYGYTF
V gene: TRBV2; J gene: TRBJ2-5; D gene: TRBD1; CDR3 protein: CASSVTGVRQETQYF
V gene: TRBV11-3; J gene: TRBJ2-3; D gene: -; CDR3 protein: CASKGANTDTQYF
V gene: TRBV19; J gene: TRBJ1-5; D gene: -; CDR3 protein: CASSITGESNQPQHF
V gene: TRBV7-3; J gene: TRBJ1-2; D gene: -; CDR3 protein: CASSQAPGNYGYTF
V gene: TRBV29-1; J gene: TRBJ1-3; D gene: TRBD1; CDR3 protein: CSVEDRTNRGGNTIYF
V gene: TRBV7-2; J gene: TRBJ1-5; D gene: -; CDR3 protein: CASSFTGMQPQHF
V gene: TRBV3-1/TRBV3-2; J gene: TRBJ2-1; D gene: -; CDR3 protein: CASSFPGILYNEQFF
V gene: TRBV11-2; J gene: TRBJ2-7; D gene: -; CDR3 protein: CASSSRDNYEQYF
V gene: TRBV5-1; J gene: TRBJ2-7; D gene: TRBD1; CDR3 protein: CASSQTGGSYEQYF
V gene: TRBV7-2; J gene: TRBJ1-2; D gene: TRBD1; CDR3 protein: CASSARQGGEGYTF
V gene: TRBV7-3; J gene: TRBJ1-1; D gene: -; CDR3 protein: CASSNERWTEAFF
V gene: TRBV5-4; J gene: TRBJ1-1; D gene: TRBD1; CDR3 protein: CASSDQTGATEAFF
V gene: TRBV19; J gene: TRBJ2-5; D gene: -; CDR3 protein: CASSIGQQETQYF
V gene: TRBV27; J gene: TRBJ1-1; D gene: -; CDR3 protein: CASSLYRTGPRAFF
V gene: TRBV5-1; J gene: TRBJ1-6; D gene: -; CDR3 protein: CASSLVVGNNSPLHF
V gene: TRBV6-5; J gene: TRBJ2-1; D gene: TRBD1; CDR3 protein: CASRSGQGANEQFF
V gene: TRBV7-9; J gene: TRBJ1-5; D gene: TRBD1; CDR3 protein: CASSRYEGQGNQPQHF
V gene: TRBV15; J gene: TRBJ2-7; D gene: TRBD2; CDR3 protein: CATSRDLVGGVEQYF
V gene: TRBV5-1; J gene: TRBJ2-2; D gene: TRBD1; CDR3 protein: CASSGQGYTGELFF
V gene: TRBV29-1; J gene: TRBJ1-2; D gene: -; CDR3 protein: CSVASAYGYTF
V gene: TRBV15; J gene: TRBJ1-2; D gene: -; CDR3 protein: CATSKGGGANYGYTF
V gene: TRBV4-2; J gene: TRBJ2-1; D gene: -; CDR3 protein: CASSQGNNEQFF
V gene: TRBV7-9; J gene: TRBJ2-3; D gene: TRBD1; CDR3 protein: CASSSNRDRITDTQYF
V gene: TRBV28; J gene: TRBJ1-2; D gene: -; CDR3 protein: CASSLGGNPSYGYTF
V gene: TRBV19; J gene: TRBJ1-4; D gene: -; CDR3 protein: CASSSLDSATNEKLFF
V gene: TRBV10-3; J gene: TRBJ2-7; D gene: -; CDR3 protein: CAISERAYEQYF
V gene: TRBV6-1; J gene: TRBJ1-6; D gene: -; CDR3 protein: CASSEFRVSPLHF
V gene: TRBV29-1; J gene: TRBJ1-1; D gene: -; CDR3 protein: CSVKGADTEAFF